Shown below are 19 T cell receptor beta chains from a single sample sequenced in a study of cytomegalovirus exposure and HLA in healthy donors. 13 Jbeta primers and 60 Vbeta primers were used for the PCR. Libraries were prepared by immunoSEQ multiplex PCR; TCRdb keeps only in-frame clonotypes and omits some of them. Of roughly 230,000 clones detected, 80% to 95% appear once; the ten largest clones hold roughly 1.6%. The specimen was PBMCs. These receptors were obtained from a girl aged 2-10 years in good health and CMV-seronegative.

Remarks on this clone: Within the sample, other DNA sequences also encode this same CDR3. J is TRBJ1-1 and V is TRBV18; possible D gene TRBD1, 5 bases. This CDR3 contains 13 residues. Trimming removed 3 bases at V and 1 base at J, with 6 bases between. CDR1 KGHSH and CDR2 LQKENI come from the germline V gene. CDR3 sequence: CASSPGQNTEAFF. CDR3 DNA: TGTGCCAGCTCACCGGGGCAGAACACTGAAGCTTTCTTT.

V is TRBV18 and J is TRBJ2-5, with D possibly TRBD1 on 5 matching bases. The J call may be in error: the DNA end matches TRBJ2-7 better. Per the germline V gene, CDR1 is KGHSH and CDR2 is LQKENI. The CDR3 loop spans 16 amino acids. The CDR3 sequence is CASSPRRGVQGYEQYF. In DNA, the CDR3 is TGTGCCAGCTCACCCCGTCGTGGGGTCCAGGGCTACGAGCAGTACTTC.

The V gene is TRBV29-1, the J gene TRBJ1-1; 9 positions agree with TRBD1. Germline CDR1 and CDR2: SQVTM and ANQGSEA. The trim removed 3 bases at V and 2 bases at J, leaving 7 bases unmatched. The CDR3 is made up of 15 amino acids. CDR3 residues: CSVEVQGAANTEAFF. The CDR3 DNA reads TGCAGCGTTGAGGTACAGGGGGCTGCAAACACTGAAGCTTTCTTT.

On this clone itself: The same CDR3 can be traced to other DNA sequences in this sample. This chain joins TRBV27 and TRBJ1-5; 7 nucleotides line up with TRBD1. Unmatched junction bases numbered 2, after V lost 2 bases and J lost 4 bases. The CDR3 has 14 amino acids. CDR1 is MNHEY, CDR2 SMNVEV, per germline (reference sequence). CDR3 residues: CASSLQGGNQPQHF. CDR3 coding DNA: TGTGCCAGCAGTTTACAGGGGGGAAATCAGCCCCAGCATTTT.

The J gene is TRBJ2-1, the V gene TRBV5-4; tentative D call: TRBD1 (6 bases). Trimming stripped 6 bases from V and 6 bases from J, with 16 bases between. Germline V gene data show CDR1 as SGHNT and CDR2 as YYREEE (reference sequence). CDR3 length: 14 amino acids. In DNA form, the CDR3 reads TGTGCCAGCACCCTACAAGGACAGCCCAATGAGCAGTTCTTC. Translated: CASTLQGQPNEQFF.

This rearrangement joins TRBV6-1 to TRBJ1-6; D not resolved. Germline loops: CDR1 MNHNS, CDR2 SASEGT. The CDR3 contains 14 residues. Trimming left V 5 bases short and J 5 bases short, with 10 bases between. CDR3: CASSMTNNNSPLHF. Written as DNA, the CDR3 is TGTGCCAGCAGTATGACAAACAATAATTCACCCCTCCACTTT.

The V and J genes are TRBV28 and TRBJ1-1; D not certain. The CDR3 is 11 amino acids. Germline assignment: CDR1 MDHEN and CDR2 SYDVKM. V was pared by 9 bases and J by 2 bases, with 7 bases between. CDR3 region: CASEQNTEAFF. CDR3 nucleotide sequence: TGTGCCAGTGAACAAAACACTGAAGCTTTCTTT.

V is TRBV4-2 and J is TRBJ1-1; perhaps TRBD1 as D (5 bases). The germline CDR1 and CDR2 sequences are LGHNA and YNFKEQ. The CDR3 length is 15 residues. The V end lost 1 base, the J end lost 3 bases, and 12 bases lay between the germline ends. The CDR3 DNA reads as TGTGCCAGCAGCCAAGGGGCCAGGGCGGACACTGAAGCTTTCTTT. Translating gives CASSQGARADTEAFF.

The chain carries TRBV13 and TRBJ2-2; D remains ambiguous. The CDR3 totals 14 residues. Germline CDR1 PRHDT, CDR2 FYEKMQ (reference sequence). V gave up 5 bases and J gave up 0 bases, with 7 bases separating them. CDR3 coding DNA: TGTGCCAGCAGCCCTCCCGCGAACACCGGGGAGCTGTTTTTT. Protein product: CASSPPANTGELFF.

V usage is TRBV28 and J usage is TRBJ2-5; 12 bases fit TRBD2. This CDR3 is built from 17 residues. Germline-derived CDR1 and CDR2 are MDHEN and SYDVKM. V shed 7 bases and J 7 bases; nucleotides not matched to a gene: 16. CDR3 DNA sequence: TGTGCCAGCATTTTTGCTAGCGGGGGGGCGTCGGTTGGGACCCAGTACTTC. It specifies CASIFASGGASVGTQYF.

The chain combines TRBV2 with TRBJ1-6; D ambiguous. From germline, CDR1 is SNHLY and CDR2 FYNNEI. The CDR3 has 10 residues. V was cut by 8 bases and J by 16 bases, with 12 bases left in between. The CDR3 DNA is TGTGCCAGCGGCGGTCGGGGTCTCCACTTT. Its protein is CASGGRGLHF.

As DNA, the CDR3 is TGTGCCAGCAGCTTACCTAGCGGGCACCCCCAAGAGACCCAGTACTTC. This codes for CASSLPSGHPQETQYF. The V and J genes are TRBV11-2 and TRBJ2-5; 8 nucleotides match TRBD2. The length of the CDR3 is 16 residues. V dropped 2 bases and J dropped 1; count of bases not matched to a gene: 6. Germline assignment: CDR1 SGHAT and CDR2 FQNNGV. The complete variable domain, with remaining parts taken from reference TRBV11-2 and TRBJ2-5, reads EAGVAQSPRYKIIEKRQSVAFWCNPISGHATLYWYQQILGQGPKLLIQFQNNGVVDDSQLPKDRFSAERLKGVDSTLKIQPAKLEDSAVYLCASSLPSGHPQETQYFGPGTRLLVL.

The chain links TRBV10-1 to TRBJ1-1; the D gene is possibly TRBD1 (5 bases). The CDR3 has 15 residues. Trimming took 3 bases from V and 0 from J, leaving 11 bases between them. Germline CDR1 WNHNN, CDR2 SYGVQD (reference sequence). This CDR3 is CASSDAPGLNTEAFF. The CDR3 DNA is TGCGCCAGCAGTGACGCCCCAGGGTTGAACACTGAAGCTTTCTTT.

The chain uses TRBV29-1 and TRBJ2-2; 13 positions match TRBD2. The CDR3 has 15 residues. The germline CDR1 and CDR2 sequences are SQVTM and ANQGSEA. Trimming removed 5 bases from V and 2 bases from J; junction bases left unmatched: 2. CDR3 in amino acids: CSVRTSGSNTGELFF. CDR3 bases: TGCAGCGTTAGGACTAGCGGGAGTAACACCGGGGAGCTGTTTTTT.

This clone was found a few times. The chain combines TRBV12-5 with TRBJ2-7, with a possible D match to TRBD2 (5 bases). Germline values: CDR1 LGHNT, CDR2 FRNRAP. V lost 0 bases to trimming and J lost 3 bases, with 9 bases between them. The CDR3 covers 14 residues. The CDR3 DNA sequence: TGTGCTAGTGGTTTGGTTCCCGGGGACTACGAGCAGTACTTC. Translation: CASGLVPGDYEQYF.

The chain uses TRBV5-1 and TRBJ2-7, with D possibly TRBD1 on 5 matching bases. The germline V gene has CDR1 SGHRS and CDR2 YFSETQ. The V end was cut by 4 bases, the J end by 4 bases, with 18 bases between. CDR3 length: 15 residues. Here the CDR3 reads CASSVSEAGKYEQYF. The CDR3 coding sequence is TGCGCCAGCAGCGTATCAGAAGCAGGGAAATACGAGCAGTACTTC.

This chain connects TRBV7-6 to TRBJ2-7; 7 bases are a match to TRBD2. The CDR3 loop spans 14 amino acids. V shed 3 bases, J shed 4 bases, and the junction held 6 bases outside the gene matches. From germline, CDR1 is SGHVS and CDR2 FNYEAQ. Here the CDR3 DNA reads TGTGCCAGCAGCTTCTGGACTAGTGGGTACGAGCAGTACTTC. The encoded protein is CASSFWTSGYEQYF.

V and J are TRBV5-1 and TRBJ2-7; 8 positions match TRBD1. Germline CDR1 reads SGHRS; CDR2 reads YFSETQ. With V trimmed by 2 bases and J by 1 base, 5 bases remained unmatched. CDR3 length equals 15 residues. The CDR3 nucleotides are TGCGCCAGCAGCTTTAGGACAGGGTCTTCCTACGAGCAGTACTTC. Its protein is CASSFRTGSSYEQYF.

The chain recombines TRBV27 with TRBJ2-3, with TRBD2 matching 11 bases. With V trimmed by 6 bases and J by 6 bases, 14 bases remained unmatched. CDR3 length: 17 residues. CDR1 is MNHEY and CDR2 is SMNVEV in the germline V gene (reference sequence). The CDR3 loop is CASRPLLAGGPTDTQYF. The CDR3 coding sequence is TGTGCCAGCAGGCCCCTCTTAGCGGGGGGGCCGACGGATACGCAGTATTTT.